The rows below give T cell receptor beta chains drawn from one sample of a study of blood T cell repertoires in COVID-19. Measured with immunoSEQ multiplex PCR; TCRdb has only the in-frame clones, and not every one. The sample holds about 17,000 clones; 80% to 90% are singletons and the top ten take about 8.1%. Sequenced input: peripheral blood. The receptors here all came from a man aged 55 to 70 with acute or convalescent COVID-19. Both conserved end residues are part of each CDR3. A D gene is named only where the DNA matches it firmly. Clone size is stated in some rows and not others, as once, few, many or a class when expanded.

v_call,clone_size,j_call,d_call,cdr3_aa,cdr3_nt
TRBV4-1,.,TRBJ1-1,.,CASSQDFSAPLGGTEAFF,TGCGCCAGCAGCCAAGATTTTTCCGCGCCACTTGGAGGGACTGAAGCTTTCTTT
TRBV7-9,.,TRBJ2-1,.,CASSSPGTYNNEQFF,TGTGCCAGCAGCTCCCCCGGGACTTACAACAATGAGCAGTTCTTC
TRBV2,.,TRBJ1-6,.,CASSEGTMGIGSSPLHF,TGTGCCAGCAGTGAGGGGACAATGGGGATTGGGTCATCACCCCTCCACTTT
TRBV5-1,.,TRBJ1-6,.,CASSLDSSSPLHF,TGCGCCAGCAGCTTGGATTCCAGTTCACCCCTCCACTTT
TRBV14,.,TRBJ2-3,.,CASSQAGLRTDTQYF,TGTGCCAGCAGCCAAGCGGGACTTCGCACAGATACGCAGTATTTT
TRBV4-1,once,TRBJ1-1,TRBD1,CASSRGQGMNTEAFF,TGCGCCAGCAGCCGCGGACAGGGGATGAACACTGAAGCTTTCTTT
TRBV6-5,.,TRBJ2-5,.,CASGGDQETQYF,TGTGCCAGCGGAGGGGATCAAGAGACCCAGTACTTC
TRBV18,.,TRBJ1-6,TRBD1,CASSPGQGFNSPLHF,TGTGCCAGCTCACCGGGACAGGGCTTTAATTCACCCCTCCACTTT
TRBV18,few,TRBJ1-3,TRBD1,CASSPSPGQGGSGNTIYF,TGTGCCAGCTCACCAAGTCCGGGACAGGGGGGCTCTGGAAACACCATATATTTT
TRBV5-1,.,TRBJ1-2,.,CASSLAVNPLGYTF,TGCGCCAGCAGCTTGGCCGTAAATCCCCTTGGCTACACCTTC
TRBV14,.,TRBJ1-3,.,CASSNLLGFSGNTIYF,TGTGCCAGCAGCAACCTTCTCGGTTTCTCTGGAAACACCATATATTTT
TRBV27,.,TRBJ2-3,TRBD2,CASSGSGGAFPGTQYF,TGTGCCAGCAGTGGTAGCGGGGGGGCCTTCCCGGGGACGCAGTATTTT
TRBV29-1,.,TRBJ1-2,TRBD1,CSVKMLSGQGYNYGYTF,TGCAGCGTTAAAATGCTTTCGGGACAGGGGTACAACTATGGCTACACCTTC
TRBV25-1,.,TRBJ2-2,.,CASSEWGQANTGELFF,TGTGCCAGCAGTGAATGGGGGCAGGCTAACACCGGGGAGCTGTTTTTT
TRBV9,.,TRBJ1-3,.,CASSVATGYSGNTIYF,TGTGCCAGCAGCGTAGCTACAGGGTACTCTGGAAACACCATATATTTT
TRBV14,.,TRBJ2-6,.,CASSRTQGRRSGANVLTF,TGTGCCAGCAGCCGAACTCAGGGTCGTCGCTCTGGGGCCAACGTCCTGACTTTC
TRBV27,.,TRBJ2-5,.,CASSSALRGTQYF,TGTGCCAGCAGTTCGGCCCTCCGGGGGACCCAGTACTTC
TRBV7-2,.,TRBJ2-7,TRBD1,CASSPGQGSHEQYF,TGTGCCAGCAGTCCGGGACAGGGTTCCCACGAGCAGTACTTC
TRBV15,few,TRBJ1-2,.,CATSRDPGRVDGYTF,TGTGCCACCAGCAGAGATCCAGGGAGGGTCGATGGCTACACCTTC
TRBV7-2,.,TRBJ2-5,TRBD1,CASSPTGEETQYF,TGTGCCAGCAGCCCGACAGGGGAGGAGACCCAGTACTTC
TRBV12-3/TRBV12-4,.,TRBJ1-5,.,CASSLHYQPQHF,TGTGCCAGCAGTTTACATTATCAGCCCCAGCATTTT
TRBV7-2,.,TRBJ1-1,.,CASSLARREAFF,TGTGCCAGCAGCTTAGCGAGGCGGGAAGCTTTCTTT
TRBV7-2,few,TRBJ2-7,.,CASSLDGLEQYF,TGTGCCAGCAGCTTAGATGGGCTCGAGCAGTACTTC
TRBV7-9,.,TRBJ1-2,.,CASSLAQTRGYTF,TGTGCCAGCAGCTTAGCCCAGACTCGGGGCTACACCTTC
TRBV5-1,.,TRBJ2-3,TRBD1,CASSSLGQGITDTQYF,TGCGCCAGCAGCTCCCTGGGACAGGGGATAACCGATACGCAGTATTTT
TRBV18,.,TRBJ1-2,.,CASSREGHWGPYGYTF,TGTGCCAGCTCGCGAGAGGGACATTGGGGGCCTTATGGCTACACCTTC
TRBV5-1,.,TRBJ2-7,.,CASRPIRGSYEQYF,TGCGCCAGCCGCCCCATCCGGGGGTCCTACGAGCAGTACTTC
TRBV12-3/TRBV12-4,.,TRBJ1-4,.,CASSLREKLFF,TGTGCCAGCAGTTTACGGGAAAAACTGTTTTTT
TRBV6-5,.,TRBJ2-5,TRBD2,CASARTSLETQYF,TGTGCCAGCGCCCGGACTAGCTTAGAGACCCAGTACTTC
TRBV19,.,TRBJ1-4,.,CASSRRQATNEKLFF,TGTGCCAGTAGTAGGCGACAGGCAACTAATGAAAAACTGTTTTTT
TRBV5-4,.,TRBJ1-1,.,CASSAGQQTNTEAFF,TGTGCCAGCAGCGCCGGACAGCAAACGAACACTGAAGCTTTCTTT
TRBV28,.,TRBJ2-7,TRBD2,CASSFPSGGVSYEQYF,TGTGCCAGCAGTTTCCCAAGCGGGGGGGTCTCCTACGAGCAGTACTTC
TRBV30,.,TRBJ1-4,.,CAWTRGREKLFF,TGTGCCTGGACCAGGGGTCGGGAAAAACTGTTTTTT
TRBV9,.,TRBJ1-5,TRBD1,CASSVSGDRGQPQHF,TGTGCCAGCAGCGTCTCTGGGGACAGGGGCCAGCCCCAGCATTTT
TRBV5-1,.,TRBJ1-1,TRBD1,CASSLGQGTAEAFF,TGCGCCAGCAGCTTGGGACAGGGAACAGCTGAAGCTTTCTTT
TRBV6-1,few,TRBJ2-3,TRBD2,CASSESRPSGTQYF,TGTGCCAGCAGTGAAAGCCGGCCTAGCGGTACGCAGTATTTT
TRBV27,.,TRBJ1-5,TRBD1,CASRPSTGGGQPQHF,TGTGCCAGCAGGCCCTCTACAGGGGGCGGGCAGCCCCAGCATTTT
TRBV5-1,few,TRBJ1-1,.,CASSLGGNTEAFF,TGCGCCAGCAGCTTAGGGGGGAACACTGAAGCTTTCTTT
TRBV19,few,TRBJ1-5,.,CASSLWRGRGNQPQHF,TGTGCCAGTAGTCTCTGGCGGGGGCGAGGCAATCAGCCCCAGCATTTT
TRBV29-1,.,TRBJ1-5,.,CSVGESLNQPQHF,TGCAGCGTTGGGGAGTCCTTAAATCAGCCCCAGCATTTT
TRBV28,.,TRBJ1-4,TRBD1,CASVGGDRHNEKLFF,TGTGCCAGCGTAGGGGGGGACAGGCATAATGAAAAACTGTTTTTT
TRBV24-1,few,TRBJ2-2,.,CATSVGVREKTGELFF,TGTGCCACCAGTGTAGGCGTACGGGAGAAGACCGGGGAGCTGTTTTTT
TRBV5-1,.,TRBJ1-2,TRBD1,CASSLTPGTGYQGSGYTF,TGCGCCAGCAGCTTGACTCCCGGGACAGGGTACCAGGGGAGTGGCTACACCTTC
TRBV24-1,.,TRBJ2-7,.,CATSDPGASYEQYF,TGTGCCACCAGTGACCCCGGAGCCTCCTACGAGCAGTACTTC
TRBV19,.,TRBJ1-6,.,CASSPGREGSPLHF,TGTGCCAGTAGTCCAGGGCGGGAAGGATCACCCCTCCACTTT
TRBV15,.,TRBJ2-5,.,CATSRDPRKETQYF,TGTGCCACCAGCAGAGATCCTAGAAAAGAGACCCAGTACTTC
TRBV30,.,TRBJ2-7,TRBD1,CAWARGTVGEQYF,TGTGCCTGGGCTCGAGGGACAGTAGGCGAGCAGTACTTC
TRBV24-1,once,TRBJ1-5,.,CASSPGGYQPQHF,TGTGCCTCGAGTCCCGGCGGGTATCAGCCCCAGCATTTT
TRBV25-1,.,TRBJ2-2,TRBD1,CASSRTGTNTGELFF,TGTGCCAGCAGTCGGACAGGGACGAACACCGGGGAGCTGTTTTTT
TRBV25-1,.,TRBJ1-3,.,CASSEGSSGNTIYF,TGTGCCAGCAGTGAAGGCAGCTCTGGAAACACCATATATTTT
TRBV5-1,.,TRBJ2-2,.,CASSLGGHGTGELFF,TGCGCCAGCAGCTTGGGGGGGCATGGCACCGGGGAGCTGTTTTTT
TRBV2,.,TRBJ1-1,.,CASSYDRNTEAFF,TGTGCCAGCTCTTATGACAGGAACACTGAAGCTTTCTTT
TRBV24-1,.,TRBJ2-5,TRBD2,CATSLGRGETQYF,TGTGCCACCAGCCTGGGGAGGGGAGAGACCCAGTACTTC
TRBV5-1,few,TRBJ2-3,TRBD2,CASSQRRGMWTDTQYF,TGCGCCAGCAGCCAACGGCGGGGGATGTGGACAGATACGCAGTATTTT
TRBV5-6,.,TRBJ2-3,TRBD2,CASSTGLAGTDTQYF,TGTGCCAGCAGCACGGGACTAGCGGGGACAGATACGCAGTATTTT
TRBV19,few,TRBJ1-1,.,CASSETGNTEAFF,TGTGCCAGTAGTGAGACAGGCAACACTGAAGCTTTCTTT
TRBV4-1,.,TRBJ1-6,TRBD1,CASSQDPGQGIPLHF,TGCGCCAGCAGCCAAGACCCGGGACAGGGAATACCCCTCCACTTT
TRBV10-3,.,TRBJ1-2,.,CAISEASGGYTF,TGTGCCATCAGTGAGGCCTCCGGTGGCTACACCTTC
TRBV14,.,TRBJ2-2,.,CASSPQQTGELFF,TGTGCCAGCAGCCCCCAACAAACCGGGGAGCTGTTTTTT
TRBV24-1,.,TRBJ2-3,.,CATSDFRGSDTQYF,TGTGCCACCAGTGATTTCAGAGGTTCTGATACGCAGTATTTT